Sequencing of this T cell receptor (beta chain) was carried out in a study of T cells in women clearing cervical HPV infection (dated by TCRdb to the late 2010s). In the study overall: The cases were some 26 women with histologically confirmed HPV16-related CIN3 or worse, and 2 of those women had invasive cancers. For cases, the median interval between lesion detection and blood sampling was approximately 150 days, with an interquartile range of 90 to 200 days. An exploratory proof-of-principle case-control study, nested within the Guanacaste HPV Natural History Study in Costa Rica, was conducted to compare TCR repertoires across cervical HPV16 outcomes. Cases and controls were matched on year of sample collection and on age within five years. Cases had a median age of about 34 years and controls had a median age of about 37, with no significant differences in baseline characteristics. Blood from cases was drawn at the visit where the lesion was first identified, while blood from controls was drawn once the infection was no longer detected. Controls were more than 20 women whose single incident HPV16 infection cleared within 12 months without precancer or cancer developing. Since only a few of the women had HLA typing available, the possibility that HLA type was acting as a confounder could not be ruled out. The parent cohort enrolled roughly 9,600 women aged 18 or older in Guanacaste, Costa Rica, during about 1992 to 1994 and followed them for less than 9 years. As quality controls, five blinded duplicates were added to each group, bringing the total to roughly 60 samples made up of roughly 50 participants and approximately 10 replicates. The research as a whole found: Because the number of T cells in each sample was unknown, differences in richness could reflect differing T-cell content rather than repertoire biology. The cross-sectional design could not show whether the associations came before the infection or were a result of it, and neither effector/memory subsets nor HPV-specific T cells were isolated. Lower TRBV6-7 relative abundance was observed in cases than in controls (about 0.099% versus 0.17%; Bonferroni P = 0.0008). TCR repertoire richness was significantly higher in CIN3+ cases than in controls across sequencing depths, while evenness did not differ. Random forest classifiers combining richness and V gene abundances distinguished cases from controls with an estimated AUC of approximately 0.83.

The immunoSEQ assay used multiplex PCR to amplify TCR beta CDR3 regions from an average of approximately 1,200 ng of genomic DNA per sample. The assay corrected primer bias using a complete synthetic TCR repertoire to establish an amplification baseline. The amplicons were sequenced on the Illumina platform. In the original analysis: Sequences were error-corrected by clustering with frequency ratios and a modified nearest-neighbor algorithm and were then analyzed in the immunoSEQ Analyzer with IMGT gene definitions. TCR richness and evenness were averaged over 20 rarefaction repeats at each rarefaction depth, excluding samples with fewer sequences than the depth. V, D and J gene relative abundances were compared between groups with Wilcoxon rank sum tests, applying FDR correction. An intraclass correlation of 90% to 97% for TCR richness and an average of roughly 76% across approximately 63 gene segments were obtained from the blinded duplicates. TCRdb re-hosts the immuneACCESS table, in-frame sequences only. Its copies lack some clones; in the studies checked, an unresolved V gene accounts for under half of them, and the cause for the rest is not known. The V and J calls and clone size were taken over from that table, and D and trimming were inferred from the DNA. The data table for this sample lists 30,000 to 45,000 clones. The ten largest clonotypes hold 1.7% of the sample.

Concerning this clone: Its recognized antigen is unknown. The read terminates 3 residues before the CDR3 end, so the remaining end is supplied by the germline J gene.

Every participant had a single incident cervical HPV16 infection, and women with prevalent HPV16 infections were excluded. Cervical HPV DNA was detected with MY09/MY11 PCR, and genotyping was done by dot-blot hybridization. Around 15 mL of heparinized blood were centrifuged, and the buffy coat was split into aliquots, frozen at -30 degrees C, and then kept at -80 degrees C. Genomic DNA was extracted from buffy coat specimens using QIAGEN kits. The cysteine opens and the phenylalanine closes a CDR3 of 12 amino acids. Part of the CDR3 DNA is given, 27 bases translated from base 1. Reading the germline V gene gives CDR1 KGHSH and CDR2 LQKENI.

The clonotype originates from a woman aged 18-69 years with a cervical HPV16 infection that either progressed to CIN3+ or cleared (not recorded which). The sample comprised blood buffy coat. The chain is made from TRBV18 and TRBJ1-1, with 7 middle bases fitting TRBD1. The CDR3 in this case is CASSRDSRSAFF. The sequenced CDR3 bases are TGTGCCAGCTCAAGGGACAGTCGATCA.